This T cell receptor beta chain was profiled in a study of T cells in Graves' hyperthyroidism and ophthalmopathy. Study observations and caveats: Ophthalmopathy was model-predicted a median roughly 6.5 months pre-onset. Most thyroid clonotypes expanded above 0.001 appeared in blood too.

This clonotype was counted many times. Antigen: not known. Germline CDR1 ENHRY, CDR2 SYGVKD. Unmatched junction bases numbered 5, after V lost 8 bases and J lost 6 bases. This CDR3 is built from 14 residues. Researchers took RNA transcripts and amplified the TCR beta CDR3 regions from them. RT-PCR in the first round (using the HTBI primer set) targeted the TCR CDR3. TCRdb recomputed calls from the multiplex PCR reads with MiXCR, one row per CDR3 protein. Of some 600,000 distinct CDR3 sequences listed, 11% to 15% are singletons. Thyroid ultrasound and orbital computed tomography, with clinical symptoms and serum thyroxine and TRAb, informed diagnoses. The blood sample was taken at first hyperthyroidism diagnosis, before any ophthalmopathy symptoms.

Sample: blood. The sequence was obtained from a woman in her twenties or thirties with Graves' hyperthyroidism that later progressed to Graves' ophthalmopathy. The genes are TRBV10-3 and TRBJ2-3; TRBD2 aligns across 13 bases. The DNA for the CDR3 is TGTGCCATCGCCGGACTAGCGGGAGTGGATACGCAGTATTTT. This gives the protein CAIAGLAGVDTQYF.